The 22 T cell receptor beta chains below were found in one sample sequenced in a study of tumor-infiltrating lymphocytes in primary liver carcinoma. Unsorted whole blood supplied the RNA, and germline DNA was extracted too. Production of TCR beta cDNA used roughly 0.55 ug total RNA together with a constant-region primer. Slightly modified ARM-PCR, run as three nested multiplex PCR rounds, produced the TCR beta libraries. The first two PCR rounds, around 11 cycles each, used TRBV1-TRBV30 forward primers and a C-beta reverse primer. MiXCR, run by TCRdb on the multiplex PCR reads, gives a single entry per CDR3 protein. This table has about 310,000 distinct CDR3 sequences, less than 75% appearing once. The sample comprised peripheral blood. The receptor set was obtained from a man in his forties with primary liver carcinoma and hepatitis B virus infection.

As for this clonotype: Being one base from a much bigger clone, this may be a read error. The chain joins TRBV12-3 or TRBV12-4 to TRBJ1-2; no definite D call. The CDR3 is 13 amino acids. CDR3: CVSTAAHFYGYTF. The CDR3 region has the DNA TGTGTCAGCACCGCCGCGCACTTCTATGGCTACACCTTC.

As to this clonotype: A read error is likely, as this CDR3 ends without the conserved phenylalanine or tryptophan. The chain employs TRBV6-4 and TRBJ2-3; TRBD2 agrees at 12 bases. With 6 bases clipped from V and 4 bases from J, the junction kept 8 bases outside the gene matches. The length of the CDR3 is 16 residues. The germline V gene has CDR1 MRHNA and CDR2 SNTAGT. CDR3 nucleotides: TGTGCCAGCAGCCCCCTAGCGGGAGGGACCCCAGATACGCAGTATTCT. Its protein is CASSPLAGGTPDTQYS.

This clonotype was counted at least ten times. V is TRBV29-1 and J is TRBJ2-1; TRBD1 might be the D (5 bases). CDR1 SQVTM and CDR2 ANQGSEA come from the germline V gene. Trimming took 5 bases from V and 8 from J, leaving 16 bases between them. This CDR3 is 13 amino acids long. The CDR3 region is CSVLTVNRDEQFF. The CDR3 nucleotides are TGCAGCGTTTTGACAGTTAATCGGGATGAGCAGTTCTTC.

Regarding this clonotype: One junction end does not reproduce the germline sequence, and a read error may be involved. The V and J genes are TRBV5-1 and TRBJ2-7, with a possible D match to TRBD1 (6 bases). The V gene's germline CDR1 is SGHRS and CDR2 YFSETQ. The CDR3 has 15 amino acids. The CDR3 loop is CAGSLVPGQSYEQYF. DNA of the CDR3: TGCGCCGGCAGCTTGGTACCTGGACAGTCCTACGAGCAGTACTTC.

As for this clonotype: At one end the junction does not follow the germline gene, possibly because of a read error. The rearrangement uses TRBV7-9 and TRBJ2-5, with 8 bases matching TRBD2. Per the germline V gene, CDR1 is SEHNR and CDR2 is FQNEAQ (reference sequence). This CDR3 region has 16 residues. CDR3 nucleotides: TGTGCCAGCAACTTACCACTTAGCGGGATCGAAGAGACCCAGTACTTC. Residues: CASNLPLSGIEETQYF. The whole variable domain, remainder taken from reference TRBV7-9 and TRBJ2-5, is DTGVSQNPRHKITKRGQNVTFRCDPISEHNRLYWYRQTLGQGPEFLTYFQNEAQLEKSRLLSDRFSAERPKGSFSTLEIQRTEQGDSAMYLCASNLPLSGIEETQYFGPGTRLLVL.

A remark on this clonotype: The junction departs from germline at one end; a sequencing error may be responsible. The rearrangement uses TRBV6-2 or TRBV6-3 and TRBJ2-3; 8 positions match TRBD2. The V gene's germline CDR1 is MNHEY and CDR2 SVGEGT. This CDR3 contains 16 residues. The CDR3 here is CASSYPIAGSTDTRYF. The DNA for the CDR3 is TGCGCCAGCAGTTACCCCATAGCGGGGAGCACAGATACGCGGTATTTT.

Points on this clonotype: At one boundary the junction diverges from the germline segment, which might be a read error. This chain joins TRBV11-1 and TRBJ2-2; D is possibly TRBD2 (5 bases). The germline V gene has CDR1 SGHAT and CDR2 FQDESV (reference sequence). The CDR3 is 13 amino acids. CDR3 protein: CVSSLEETGELFF. DNA of the CDR3: TGTGTCAGCAGCTTGGAGGAAACCGGGGAGCTGTTTTTC.

In regard to this clonotype: Just one base apart from a much larger clone, this may be a read error. This sequence joins TRBV6-2 or TRBV6-3 and TRBJ2-2, with D tentatively TRBD1 (6 bases). Germline V gene data show CDR1 as MNHEY and CDR2 as SVGEGT. The length of the CDR3 is 14 residues. CDR3: CTSKGGVNTGELFF. For the CDR3, the DNA is TGTACCAGCAAAGGGGGAGTTAACACCGGGGAGCTGTTTTTT.

V gene TRBV29-1 combines with J gene TRBJ1-5; possible D gene TRBD1, 6 bases. The CDR3 has 12 residues. The germline V gene encodes CDR1 SQVTM and CDR2 ANQGSEA. CDR3 protein: CSIGGGNQPQHF. The CDR3 DNA reads TGCAGTATCGGAGGGGGGAATCAGCCCCAGCATTTT.

This clonotype occurred a few times. This chain joins TRBV6-1 and TRBJ2-7, with TRBD2 identical over 8 bases. The V segment lost 3 bases and the J segment 3 bases; nucleotides outside the gene matches: 13. This CDR3 spans 17 amino acids. The germline gives CDR1 MNHNS, CDR2 SASEGT. In nucleotides, the CDR3 is TGTGCCAGCAGTGAGATTGACGGGGGGGAGAGGGACTACGAGCAGTACTTC. Translation: CASSEIDGGERDYEQYF.

In its sample, this clonotype was seen a few times. Mismatch with germline at one junction end may stem from a read error. The chain combines TRBV10-3 with TRBJ1-4, with D unclear. The CDR3 contains 14 residues. In germline, CDR1 is ENHRY, CDR2 SYGVKD. CDR3 loop: CTISVSGTNEKLFF. Written as DNA, the CDR3 is TGTACCATCAGTGTCAGTGGGACTAATGAAAAACTGTTTTTT.

In regard to this clonotype: One junction end disagrees with the germline gene, perhaps due to a read error. The rearrangement links TRBV5-5 to TRBJ2-5; D call uncertain. The CDR3 loop spans 13 amino acids. Germline-derived CDR1 and CDR2 are SGHKS and YYEKEE (reference sequence). The CDR3 reads CASSRGLQGTQYF. The CDR3, as DNA: TGTGCCAGCTCGCGTGGTCTCCAAGGGACCCAGTACTTC. Supplemented by reference TRBV5-5 and TRBJ2-5, the full variable domain reads DAGVTQSPTHLIKTRGQQVTLRCSPISGHKSVSWYQQVLGQGPQFIFQYYEKEERGRGNFPDRFSARQFPNYSSELNVNALLLGDSALYLCASSRGLQGTQYFGPGTRLLVL.

Points on this clonotype: With a much larger clone just one base away, this may be a read error. This chain joins TRBV12-3 or TRBV12-4 and TRBJ2-5, with a tentative D call TRBD2 (5 bases). There are 12 residues in the CDR3. The germline V and J ends were trimmed by 9 bases and 6 bases, with 14 bases remaining between them. CDR3 region: CARSRGSQTQYF. The CDR3 coding sequence is TGTGCCAGAAGTAGAGGGTCGCAGACCCAGTACTTC.

Worth noting for this clonotype: A much larger clone is a single base away; this may be a read error. The J gene is TRBJ2-6, the V gene TRBV29-1; no clear D gene. The length of the CDR3 is 12 residues. The V gene lost 6 bases and the J gene lost 2 bases, with 5 bases spanning the gap. Germline V gene lookup returns CDR1 SQVTM and CDR2 ANQGSEA. The CDR3 loop is CSVWAGANVLTF. The CDR3 DNA reads TGCAGCGTCTGGGCTGGGGCCAACGTCCTGACTTTC.

Worth noting for this clonotype: A much larger clone lies a single base off, so this may be a read error. The rearrangement joins TRBV10-3 to TRBJ2-3; 8 bases are shared with TRBD1. CDR3 length: 15 residues. The germline CDR1 and CDR2 sequences are ENHRY and SYGVKD. CDR3 bases: TGTGCCATCAGTGGTACGGGGACAGGCACAGATATGCAGTATTTT. Amino acid sequence: CAISGTGTGTDMQYF.

This clonotype was detected only a few times. V and J are TRBV7-9 and TRBJ2-7; TRBD1 is a possible D gene (6 bases). V gave up 6 bases and J gave up 1 base, with 19 bases separating them. CDR1 and CDR2 from the germline V gene are SEHNR and FQNEAQ (reference sequence). The CDR3 has 16 amino acids. In nucleotides, the CDR3 is TGTGCCAGCAGTCCCCCGGGACACCCTAGTTCCTACGAGCAGTACTTC. Translated, it gives CASSPPGHPSSYEQYF.

A remark on this clonotype: Just one base apart from a much larger clone, this may be a read error. The V call is TRBV6-5, the J call TRBJ2-4, with 10 bases identical to TRBD2. The V segment lost 5 bases and the J segment 3 bases; nucleotides outside the gene matches: 7. The CDR3 totals 16 residues. Germline CDR1 reads MNHEY; CDR2 reads SVGAGI. Here the CDR3 reads CASSSGRVLYKNIQYF. DNA of the CDR3: TGTGCCAGCAGTAGCGGGAGGGTCCTGTACAAAAACATTCAGTACTTC.

This chain links TRBV7-9 with TRBJ1-2; TRBD1 might be the D (6 bases). The germline V and J ends were trimmed by 6 bases and 8 bases, with 16 bases remaining between them. The CDR3 is 13 amino acids. In germline, CDR1 is SEHNR, CDR2 FQNEAQ (reference sequence). The CDR3 DNA reads as TGTGCCAGCAGACTGGGACATGTGGAGGGCTACACCTTC. Translated: CASRLGHVEGYTF.

On this clonotype itself: At one end, the junction sequence differs from germline, possibly due to a read error. The chain carries TRBV11-2 and TRBJ2-3; unclear D gene. Germline V gives CDR1 SGHAT, CDR2 FQNNGV. There are 12 residues in the CDR3. The chain's CDR3 is CASSLDKDMQYF. The CDR3 nucleotides are TGTGCCAGCAGCTTAGATAAGGATATGCAGTATTTT.

This clonotype was counted at least ten times. V gene TRBV6-1 combines with J gene TRBJ2-7; 9 nucleotides agree with TRBD2. The CDR3 spans 15 residues. Per the germline V gene, CDR1 is MNHNS and CDR2 is SASEGT. Trimming at V came to 1 base and at J to 3 bases, leaving 4 bases not matched to a gene. As DNA, the CDR3 is TGTGCCAGCAGTGAAGGGCTAGCGGGATACTACGAGCAGTACTTC. The encoded protein is CASSEGLAGYYEQYF.

As for this clonotype: The junction and the germline gene differ at one end; a read error may be behind it. The V gene is TRBV4-2, the J gene TRBJ2-3; tentative D call: TRBD2 (6 bases). Germline assignment: CDR1 LGHNA and CDR2 YNFKEQ. CDR3 size: 14 residues. CDR3 region: CASSQERGGDSQYF. CDR3 coding DNA: TGTGCCAGCAGTCAAGAACGGGGAGGCGATTCGCAGTATTTT.

About this clonotype itself: This clone may be a read error of a much larger clone one base away. This chain joins TRBV6-6 and TRBJ2-3, with 14 positions matching TRBD2. CDR3 length equals 16 residues. Germline V gives CDR1 MNHNY, CDR2 SVGAGI (reference sequence). The CDR3 protein is CTSSHGTSGSRDTQYF. The CDR3 DNA is TGTACCAGCAGTCACGGGACTAGCGGGAGTCGGGATACGCAGTATTTT.